The text below deals with one T cell receptor beta chain. This sample was included in a study of T-cell reconstitution after alpha-beta-depleted transplantation in children. Unique molecular identifiers were incorporated when the TCRbeta library was constructed. Each CDR3 protein gets one entry after TCRdb re-called the PCR reads with MiXCR. The repertoire holds 900,000 or so distinct CDR3 sequences, with approximately 15% as singletons. Germline loops: CDR1 DFQATT, CDR2 SNEGSKA (reference sequence). V was clipped by 0 bases and J by 1 base; unmatched bases: 5. The CDR3 loop spans 15 amino acids. The chain carries TRBV20-1 and TRBJ2-7, with 8 nucleotides matching TRBD2. This clonotype was sampled from a male patient aged 10-17 years who had a stem cell transplant for acute lymphoblastic leukemia, so the T cells may come from the graft donor. Sequenced material: PBMCs, mostly from graft donor cells, taken 360 days after TCRalphabeta/CD19-depleted stem cell transplant. CDR3 protein: CSAREASGPSYEQYF. The DNA for the CDR3 is TGCAGTGCTAGAGAGGCTAGCGGGCCATCCTACGAGCAGTACTTC.